This T cell receptor (beta chain) was observed in a study of cytomegalovirus exposure and HLA in healthy donors. It was with 60 Vbeta and 13 Jbeta primers that the PCR ran. Produced via immunoSEQ multiplex PCR; TCRdb's table is partial and in-frame only. The sample lists some 65,000 clones, approximately 78% occurring once. This CDR3 has 14 residues. V was shortened by 0 bases and J by 5 bases, with 11 bases between the two germline ends. CDR1 and CDR2 from the germline V gene are SGHRS and YFSETQ. As concerns this clone: The target antigen is unknown.

General study points: Presence/absence analyses assumed roughly uniform sequencing depth across donors. CMV serostatus was the only immune exposure information that was available. Per published accounts, TCR beta sequences correctly predicted the HLA-A and HLA-B alleles of most subjects.

Sequenced material: PBMCs. The TCR comes from a girl aged 5-17 years in good health and CMV-seropositive. The chain combines TRBV5-1 with TRBJ1-2; no clear D. The CDR3 nucleotides are TGCGCCAGCAGCTTGGTGTCCGAGGCTTATGGCTACACCTTC. Translation: CASSLVSEAYGYTF.